The 10 T cell receptor beta chains presented below share a single source sample, sequenced in a study of T cell changes during pregnancy in multiple sclerosis. Measured with immunoSEQ multiplex PCR; TCRdb has only the in-frame clones, and not every one. The sample holds fewer than 65,000 clones; approximately 90% are singletons and the top ten take approximately 0.8%. The sample consisted of CD4+ T cells from peripheral blood mononuclear cells, taken in the first trimester of pregnancy. The receptors shown here come from a female donor with multiple sclerosis, enrolled in a pregnancy study.

This clone was observed a single time. The V and J genes are TRBV29-1 and TRBJ2-2; perhaps TRBD2 as D (5 bases). Trimming removed 6 bases at V and 0 bases at J, with 14 bases between. Germline values: CDR1 SQVTM, CDR2 ANQGSEA. The CDR3 is 15 amino acids. CDR3 protein: CSVGVRVANTGELFF. The DNA of the CDR3 is TGCAGCGTCGGCGTGAGGGTAGCGAACACCGGGGAGCTGTTTTTT.

The chain recombines TRBV6-1 with TRBJ1-2, with D unclear. The CDR3 extends over 13 amino acids. The ends were cut back, 6 bases at V and 4 bases at J, with 12 bases in the middle. Germline CDR1 is MNHNS and CDR2 is SASEGT. The CDR3 protein is CASSARGFYGYTF. CDR3 in DNA: TGTGCCAGCAGCGCTCGGGGTTTCTATGGCTACACCTTC.

The chain combines TRBV30 with TRBJ2-2, with 8 bases fitting TRBD1. The CDR3 covers 15 residues. Germline-derived CDR1 and CDR2 are GTSNPN and SVGIG (reference sequence). With 2 bases clipped from V and 7 bases from J, the junction kept 9 bases outside the gene matches. The CDR3 DNA sequence: TGTGCCTGGAGTACAGACAGGGGTTTCGGCGGGGAGCTGTTTTTT. It translates to CAWSTDRGFGGELFF.

V and J are TRBV19 and TRBJ1-2; 9 bases are a match to TRBD1. V lost 6 bases to trimming and J lost 4 bases; unmatched junction nucleotides: 9. CDR3 length: 15 amino acids. Germline-derived CDR1 and CDR2 are LNHDA and SQIVND (reference sequence). The CDR3 spells CASRIPGQGSYGYTF. The CDR3 nucleotides are TGTGCCAGTAGGATTCCGGGACAGGGAAGCTATGGCTACACCTTC.

J is TRBJ2-5 and V is TRBV13, with TRBD1 identical over 8 bases. The V segment lost 4 bases and the J segment 5 bases; nucleotides outside the gene matches: 12. This CDR3 is built from 16 residues. The germline CDR1 and CDR2 sequences are PRHDT and FYEKMQ (reference sequence). CDR3 loop: CASSSARQGLVETQYF. DNA of the CDR3: TGTGCCAGCAGCTCAGCCCGACAGGGGTTAGTCGAGACCCAGTACTTC.

The genes are TRBV11-2 and TRBJ2-3; perhaps TRBD2 as D (5 bases). The CDR3 is 12 residues long. The V end was cut by 5 bases, the J end by 8 bases, with 11 bases between. The germline CDR1 and CDR2 sequences are SGHAT and FQNNGV. In nucleotides, the CDR3 is TGTGCCAGCAGCCCCCCGGGAACTACGCAGTATTTT. Protein sequence: CASSPPGTTQYF.

The V call is TRBV7-2, the J call TRBJ1-5, with TRBD1 identical over 8 bases. V lost 5 bases and J lost 2; bases outside the gene matches: 2. The CDR3 has 14 amino acids. Per germline, CDR1 SGHTA and CDR2 FQGNSA. Written as DNA, the CDR3 is TGTGCCAGCAGCCCGGACAGGGGCAATCAGCCCCAGCATTTT. Translation gives CASSPDRGNQPQHF.

The chain has TRBV6-1 and TRBJ2-7; TRBD1 matches 9 bases. Unmatched junction bases numbered 13, after V lost 7 bases and J lost 6 bases. CDR1 is MNHNS and CDR2 is SASEGT in the germline V gene. The CDR3 has 15 amino acids. The CDR3 DNA sequence: TGTGCCAGCAACCCTTCGGTGACGGGACAGGGCGAGCAGTACTTC. This codes for CASNPSVTGQGEQYF.

The chain carries TRBV9 and TRBJ2-3, with TRBD2 matching 7 bases. The CDR3 has 18 residues. Germline lookup yields CDR1 SGDLS and CDR2 YYNGEE. Trimming cost V 0 bases and J 0 bases; bases outside gene matches: 10. The CDR3 DNA reads TGTGCCAGCAGCGTAGGGCCAGCGGGGACGACTAGCACAGATACGCAGTATTTT. Amino acid sequence: CASSVGPAGTTSTDTQYF. Filled out from reference TRBV9 and TRBJ2-3, the complete variable domain reads DSGVTQTPKHLITATGQRVTLRCSPRSGDLSVYWYQQSLDQGLQFLIQYYNGEERAKGNILERFSAQQFPDLHSELNLSSLELGDSALYFCASSVGPAGTTSTDTQYFGPGTRLTVL.

V gene TRBV27 combines with J gene TRBJ2-3, with D possibly TRBD2 on 5 matching bases. V lost 2 bases, J lost 2 bases, and 14 bases lay in between. The CDR3 runs 16 residues. CDR1 is MNHEY and CDR2 is SMNVEV in the germline V gene (reference sequence). This CDR3 is CASSLRTAGLTDTQYF. The CDR3 nucleotides read TGTGCCAGCAGTTTACGGACGGCCGGACTCACAGATACGCAGTATTTT.